This TCR beta chain is from a study of cytomegalovirus exposure and HLA in healthy donors. Study details: Among 150 million to 200 million T cells, an earlier analysis found roughly 110 million unique TCR beta sequences. Clustering assigned about 76% of the 350 to 400 genotyped donors to the Caucasian-associated ancestry cluster. Broader study findings: A later analysis revealed that TCR association rates differed between HLA loci, peaking at DRB1 and bottoming out at HLA-C. The authors later found HLA-associated TCR beta chains more clonally expanded than equally common others.

Notes on this clone: Its antigen is as yet unknown.

A multiplex PCR was run with 60 Vbeta primers and 13 Jbeta primers. Sequencing was performed with immunoSEQ multiplex PCR; in TCRdb, only in-frame clones are kept and a portion is missing. The sample records 35,000 to 45,000 clones, roughly three quarters being singletons. There are 14 residues in the CDR3. The V and J ends lost 4 bases and 2 bases, in that order; junction bases with no gene match: 5. CDR1 is SGHRS and CDR2 is YFSETQ in the germline V gene. The chain uses TRBV5-1 and TRBJ2-5, with 7 bases aligning to TRBD1. The material sequenced was PBMCs. This clonotype originated in a man under 40 in good health and CMV-seronegative. CDR3 loop: CASSHTTGQETQYF. The DNA for the CDR3 is TGCGCCAGCAGCCACACGACAGGGCAAGAGACCCAGTACTTC.